Listed here are 6 T cell receptor beta chains from one sample, sequenced in a study of blood T cell repertoires in COVID-19. The repertoire was sequenced with immunoSEQ multiplex PCR; TCRdb's copy has only in-frame clones and lacks some. The table has over 120,000 clones, 89% seen once; the top ten hold about 1.5%. Sequencing input: peripheral blood. All receptors come from a human donor in a cohort sampled during active COVID-19.

The J gene is TRBJ2-1, the V gene TRBV6-4; 10 bases are a match to TRBD2. The CDR3 spans 15 residues. The germline gives CDR1 MRHNA, CDR2 SNTAGT. V was pared by 3 bases and J by 8 bases, with 7 bases of the junction left unmatched. In nucleotides, the CDR3 is TGTGCCAGCAGTGAGGAGAGCGGGGGGGCTTATGAGCAGTTCTTC. This gives the protein CASSEESGGAYEQFF.

The chain has TRBV7-2 and TRBJ2-2, with D possibly TRBD2 on 6 matching bases. The CDR3 extends over 14 amino acids. Trimming took 5 bases from V and 7 from J, leaving 14 bases between them. Germline lookup yields CDR1 SGHTA and CDR2 FQGNSA. In DNA, the CDR3 is TGTGCCAGCAGCCCGCAGACTAGTCACGGGGAGCTGTTTTTT. Protein sequence: CASSPQTSHGELFF.

This clone has a single count. The rearrangement links TRBV7-9 to TRBJ2-7; 8 bases are a match to TRBD1. The CDR3 has 14 amino acids. In germline, CDR1 is SEHNR, CDR2 FQNEAQ (reference sequence). Trimming took 5 bases from V and 2 from J; bases not matched to a gene: 5. The CDR3 is CASSRRDRTYEQYF. For the CDR3, the DNA is TGTGCCAGCAGCCGCAGGGACAGGACCTACGAGCAGTACTTC.

This clone was detected once. CDR3 residues: CASSEFTAQNYGYTF. The CDR3 nucleotides are TGTGCCAGCAGTGAATTCACAGCTCAGAACTATGGCTACACCTTC. This rearrangement joins TRBV6-1 to TRBJ1-2; no definite D call. Germline V gene lookup returns CDR1 MNHNS and CDR2 SASEGT. The V end lost 2 bases, the J end lost 2 bases, and 12 bases lay between the germline ends. CDR3 size: 15 residues.

The rearrangement joins TRBV13 to TRBJ1-4; D gene ambiguous. Germline V lookup: CDR1 PRHDT, CDR2 FYEKMQ (reference sequence). V was shortened by 4 bases and J by 8 bases, with 14 bases between the two germline ends. This CDR3 contains 14 residues. The CDR3 nucleotides are TGTGCCAGCAGCTATTTACGGGGTTCGGAAAAACTGTTTTTT. It translates to CASSYLRGSEKLFF.

V is TRBV5-1 and J is TRBJ1-2; D unresolved. V was shortened by 4 bases and J by 5 bases, with 18 bases between the two germline ends. Germline-derived CDR1 and CDR2 are SGHRS and YFSETQ. CDR3 length: 15 residues. The CDR3 region is CASSPRETPNYGYTF. DNA for the CDR3: TGCGCCAGCAGCCCCCGGGAAACCCCGAATTATGGCTACACCTTC.